The clone carrying this T cell receptor beta chain was observed at least ten times. Its matching antigen is unknown. The data are from a study of T cells in Graves' hyperthyroidism and ophthalmopathy. General study points: Clonotypes that were expanded in thyroid above 0.001 mostly appeared in blood too.

V was pared by 11 bases and J by 3 bases, with 9 bases of the junction left unmatched. Germline V gene lookup returns CDR1 SGHNT and CDR2 YENEEA. The CDR3 loop spans 13 amino acids. The investigators amplified TCR beta CDR3 regions from RNA transcripts. The TCR CDR3 first-round RT-PCR relied on the HTBI primer set. Each CDR3 protein gets one entry after TCRdb re-called the multiplex PCR reads with MiXCR. The sample contains 300,000 to 450,000 distinct CDR3 sequences, approximately 25% of which appear only once. This TCR was sampled from a man over 45 with Graves' hyperthyroidism. This chain links TRBV11-3 with TRBJ2-7; TRBD1 agrees at 8 bases. The sample comprised blood. CDR3 in amino acids: CASGDRTDYEQYF. The CDR3 coding sequence is TGTGCCTCAGGGGACAGGACTGACTACGAGCAGTACTTC.